This entry lists 25 T cell receptor beta chains sequenced from one sample in a study of cytotoxic CD8 clonotypes in ibrutinib-treated CLL. The table came from immunoSEQ multiplex PCR; TCRdb's copy has only in-frame clones and leaves some out. The sample includes almost 85,000 clones, about 86% of them seen just once. The sequencing here drew on PBMCs, taken before ibrutinib treatment. The receptors shown here come from a human donor with chronic lymphocytic leukemia.

The table lists this clone with a few counts. V and J are TRBV7-9 and TRBJ1-1; tentatively, D is TRBD1 (5 bases). Germline-derived CDR1 and CDR2 are SEHNR and FQNEAQ (reference sequence). This CDR3 is 16 amino acids long. V dropped 5 bases and J dropped 1 base, with 17 bases sitting between them. This chain's CDR3 is CASSLAMGRRNTEAFF. CDR3 nucleotide sequence: TGTGCCAGCAGCCTTGCTATGGGGCGGAGGAACACTGAAGCTTTCTTT.

The CDR3 DNA reads TGTGCCAGCAGCTTAGCGCCTCAGGGCTATAGCAATCAGCCCCAGCATTTT. Protein: CASSLAPQGYSNQPQHF. The chain links TRBV7-8 to TRBJ1-5; possibly TRBD1 for D (5 bases). Germline loops: CDR1 SGHVS, CDR2 FQNEAQ. With 0 bases removed from V and 0 bases from J, the gap between germline ends came to 12 bases. This CDR3 region has 17 residues.

The chain has TRBV9 and TRBJ1-1; D might be TRBD1 (6 bases). With 2 bases removed from V and 0 bases from J, the gap between germline ends came to 11 bases. The CDR3 is 15 residues long. CDR1 SGDLS and CDR2 YYNGEE come from the germline V gene. CDR3 in DNA: TGTGCCAGCAGCGTCCTGGGACATTTGAACACTGAAGCTTTCTTT. Encoded protein: CASSVLGHLNTEAFF.

CDR3 loop: CASSTTGWTEAFF. The CDR3 nucleotides are TGTGCCAGCAGCACAACAGGGTGGACTGAAGCTTTCTTT. The V gene is TRBV11-2, the J gene TRBJ1-1, with a weak D call TRBD1 (6 bases). This CDR3 spans 13 amino acids. Trimming shortened V by 5 bases and J by 5 bases, and 12 bases separated the two germline ends. Germline loops: CDR1 SGHAT, CDR2 FQNNGV.

The chain couples TRBV4-1 to TRBJ2-5, with 8 bases identical to TRBD2. Germline V gives CDR1 MGHRA, CDR2 YSYEKL. The CDR3 runs 16 residues. The V gene end was trimmed by 4 bases and the J gene end by 5 bases; junction bases not matched to a gene: 12. CDR3 bases: TGCGCCAGCAGCCCCATGGATAGAACGGGAGGGGAGACCCAGTACTTC. Translation gives CASSPMDRTGGETQYF.

The rearrangement joins TRBV10-3 to TRBJ1-2, with TRBD1 as a possible D gene (5 bases). The CDR3 extends over 13 amino acids. Trimming cost V 8 bases and J 5 bases, with 15 bases left between them. CDR1 and CDR2 from the germline V gene are ENHRY and SYGVKD. The CDR3 loop reads CAIGGPDSYGYTF. The CDR3 DNA is TGTGCCATCGGAGGGCCTGACAGTTATGGCTACACCTTC.

The chain uses TRBV27 and TRBJ1-1; TRBD1 matches at 7 bases. V lost 6 bases to trimming and J lost 4 bases; unmatched junction nucleotides: 17. CDR3 length: 17 amino acids. CDR1 is MNHEY, CDR2 SMNVEV, per germline (reference sequence). In DNA, the CDR3 is TGTGCCAGCAGCCCAGAAACGAGGGGGCGGTTGGGCACTGAAGCTTTCTTT. Its translation: CASSPETRGRLGTEAFF.

This clone has only one observation. The rearrangement links TRBV7-9 to TRBJ1-1, with a tentative D call TRBD1 (5 bases). This CDR3 spans 13 amino acids. The V end was cut by 5 bases, the J end by 0 bases, with 7 bases between. CDR1 and CDR2 (germline): SEHNR, FQNEAQ (reference sequence). This CDR3 reads CASSVQVNTEAFF. The CDR3 nucleotides are TGTGCCAGCAGCGTACAGGTGAACACTGAAGCTTTCTTT.

CDR3: CASRRKTGLWQPQHF. CDR3 sequence (DNA): TGTGCCAGCAGACGCAAGACAGGGCTCTGGCAGCCCCAGCATTTT. The chain carries TRBV6-6 and TRBJ1-5, with 7 bases lining up with TRBD1. The V gene's germline CDR1 is MNHNY and CDR2 SVGAGI (reference sequence). The V segment lost 6 bases and the J segment 7 bases; nucleotides outside the gene matches: 12. This CDR3 is built from 15 residues.

The CDR3: CASSTRQPVSYEQYF. The CDR3 nucleotides read TGTGCCAGCAGTACCAGACAGCCGGTATCCTACGAGCAGTACTTC. This rearrangement joins TRBV6-5 to TRBJ2-7; TRBD1 might be the D (5 bases). V lost 5 bases and J lost 1, with 15 bases in between. The germline CDR1 and CDR2 sequences are MNHEY and SVGAGI. This CDR3 has 15 residues.

This chain joins TRBV14 and TRBJ2-7; perhaps TRBD1 as D (5 bases). CDR3 length: 12 amino acids. The germline V gene has CDR1 SGHDN and CDR2 FVKESK. V lost 5 bases and J 7 bases, leaving 12 bases between the germline ends. For the CDR3, the DNA is TGTGCCAGCAGCGCAACCTCAGGGGAGCAGTACTTC. Translated, it gives CASSATSGEQYF.

CDR3 bases: TGTGCCAGCAGCTTTGGGGTTGGACAGCCCCAGCATTTT. It is translated as CASSFGVGQPQHF. The V call is TRBV11-3, the J call TRBJ1-5, with no clear D. The germline CDR1 and CDR2 sequences are SGHNT and YENEEA. The CDR3 is 13 amino acids. V lost 3 bases to trimming and J lost 7 bases, with 10 bases between them.

This rearrangement joins TRBV7-4 to TRBJ2-4, with TRBD2 matching over 7 bases. Germline V gene lookup returns CDR1 SGHVT and CDR2 SQSDAQ. CDR3 length equals 18 residues. V shed 1 base and J 3 bases; nucleotides not matched to a gene: 12. The CDR3 DNA is TGTGCCAGCAGCTTAGATCCGCGGGAGCGGACCGGCAAAAACATTCAGTACTTC. Translation gives CASSLDPRERTGKNIQYF.

This clone was picked up a small number of times. V and J are TRBV7-9 and TRBJ2-5; no firm D call. There are 13 residues in the CDR3. Germline-derived CDR1 and CDR2 are SEHNR and FQNEAQ (reference sequence). V lost 5 bases and J 5 bases, leaving 12 bases between the germline ends. CDR3 coding DNA: TGTGCCAGCAGCCCGGACCTCGGTGAGACCCAGTACTTC. Its protein product is CASSPDLGETQYF.

The V and J genes are TRBV5-1 and TRBJ2-5; 12 bases are shared with TRBD2. Germline CDR1 and CDR2: SGHRS and YFSETQ. The CDR3 has 17 amino acids. The trim removed 1 base at V and 2 bases at J, leaving 6 bases unmatched. As DNA, the CDR3 is TGCGCCAGCAGCTTGCGAGGACTAGCGGGGCTACAAGAGACCCAGTACTTC. It specifies CASSLRGLAGLQETQYF.

The J gene is TRBJ2-2, the V gene TRBV19; D is unclear. V was cut by 5 bases and J by 2 bases, with 9 bases left in between. Germline V lookup: CDR1 LNHDA, CDR2 SQIVND (reference sequence). The CDR3 contains 14 residues. The CDR3 is CASSWADNTGELFF. The CDR3 region has the DNA TGTGCCAGTAGTTGGGCAGACAACACCGGGGAGCTGTTTTTT.

V usage is TRBV12-5 and J usage is TRBJ1-4; unclear D gene. The germline V gene encodes CDR1 LGHNT and CDR2 FRNRAP. This CDR3 has 15 amino acids. V was cut by 0 bases and J by 7 bases, with 12 bases left in between. The DNA for the CDR3 is TGTGCTAGTGGTTTGGTGGGTCAGTTCGGTGAAAAACTGTTTTTT. It codes for CASGLVGQFGEKLFF.

The V and J genes are TRBV5-5 and TRBJ2-3; D is ambiguous. The CDR3 runs to 14 residues. Trimming took off 4 bases at V and 0 bases at J, with 9 bases between the two ends. Germline V gives CDR1 SGHKS, CDR2 YYEKEE (reference sequence). CDR3 protein: CASSADLSTDTQYF. The CDR3 DNA sequence: TGTGCCAGCAGCGCGGACCTGAGCACAGATACGCAGTATTTT.

V gene TRBV28 combines with J gene TRBJ2-1; weak D call: TRBD2 (6 bases). The ends were cut back, 7 bases at V and 9 bases at J, with 16 bases in the middle. Per germline, CDR1 MDHEN and CDR2 SYDVKM. The CDR3 totals 13 residues. CDR3 DNA sequence: TGTGCCAGCAAACCTGACGCCGGGGGTGAGCAGTTCTTC. Translation gives CASKPDAGGEQFF.

This chain connects TRBV10-2 to TRBJ1-5; perhaps TRBD1 as D (5 bases). The ends were cut back, 3 bases at V and 4 bases at J, with 13 bases in the middle. CDR3 length: 15 amino acids. Germline assignment: CDR1 WSHSY and CDR2 SAAADI. The CDR3 loop is CASSDWGGGNQPQHF. DNA for the CDR3: TGCGCCAGCAGTGATTGGGGCGGTGGGAATCAGCCCCAGCATTTT.

This clone has just a few counts. The V call is TRBV18, the J call TRBJ1-2, with D hard to call. Germline V gives CDR1 KGHSH, CDR2 LQKENI. The germline V and J ends were trimmed by 3 bases and 8 bases, with 13 bases remaining between them. The CDR3 has 13 amino acids. The CDR3 protein is CASSPDPTSGYTF. In nucleotides, the CDR3 is TGTGCCAGCTCACCTGACCCCACGTCGGGCTACACCTTC.

With regard to this clone: The junction departs from the called germline gene at one end, perhaps through a read error. This chain joins TRBV10-3 and TRBJ2-7, with 7 bases matching TRBD1. CDR3 length: 12 amino acids. Germline assignment: CDR1 ENHRY and CDR2 SYGVKD. CDR3 sequence (DNA): TGTGCCATCAGTACCCCGGGACAGATCTATTCGTTC. As protein: CAISTPGQIYSF.

This clone turned up a few times. The gene calls are TRBV7-3 and TRBJ1-1; D gene uncertain. The CDR3 is made up of 14 amino acids. Trimming left V 6 bases short and J 0 bases short, with 11 bases between. Germline loops: CDR1 SGHTA, CDR2 FQGTGA. The CDR3 protein is CASRRAELNTEAFF. CDR3 nucleotides: TGTGCCAGCAGAAGGGCAGAACTGAACACTGAAGCTTTCTTT.

The gene calls are TRBV2 and TRBJ2-3, with D maybe TRBD1 (6 bases). This CDR3 region has 15 residues. Trimming shortened V by 5 bases and J by 0 bases, and 12 bases separated the two germline ends. Germline lookup yields CDR1 SNHLY and CDR2 FYNNEI. The CDR3: CASSPGTHSTDTQYF. In DNA, the CDR3 is TGTGCCAGCAGTCCCGGGACACATAGCACAGATACGCAGTATTTT.

V gene TRBV4-3 combines with J gene TRBJ2-7; D possibly corresponds to TRBD2 (5 bases). The CDR3 contains 16 residues. V shed 0 bases and J shed 6 bases, with 18 bases lying between them. Germline CDR1 is LGHNA and CDR2 is YSLEER. Here the CDR3 DNA reads TGCGCCAGCAGCCAAGATCGGGCGCTATATGGGAGCGAGCAGTACTTC. It codes for CASSQDRALYGSEQYF.